This T cell receptor (beta chain) appears in the sequencing data of a study of shared clonotypes between healthy human individuals. The donors, all of them Caucasian adults, lived in Nashville, Tennessee. From germline, CDR1 is SGHRS and CDR2 YFSETQ. This CDR3 is 13 amino acids long. The V end was cut by 5 bases, the J end by 5 bases, with 11 bases between. Data came from immunoSEQ multiplex PCR; TCRdb stores just in-frame clones and leaves some out. This table has 2.3 million or so clones, more than 80% appearing once. The sample was naive CD4+ T cells from PBMCs. Indicated subset: CD45RA+ positively selected. The receptor was derived from a man aged 18 to 35 in good health. Some clones in this sample may be carry-over from other donors' samples. This chain connects TRBV5-1 to TRBJ2-1; D is undetermined. The CDR3 bases are TGCGCCAGCAGAACGGGCCTTGACAATGAGCAGTTCTTC. Protein sequence: CASRTGLDNEQFF. The variable domain in full, completed from reference TRBV5-1 and TRBJ2-1, reads KAGVTQTPRYLIKTRGQQVTLSCSPISGHRSVSWYQQTPGQGLQFLFEYFSETQRNKGNFPGRFSGRQFSNSRSEMNVSTLELGDSALYLCASRTGLDNEQFFGPGTRLTVL.